This T cell receptor (beta chain) emerged from a study of OX40 agonist ivuxolimab in advanced cancers. Turning to the study itself: Ivuxolimab was administered intravenously to patients at 0.01 to 10 mg/kg every 2 weeks. Patients in dose escalation had liver, melanoma, kidney or head and neck cancers.

Data came from immunoSEQ multiplex PCR; TCRdb stores just in-frame clones and leaves some out. The repertoire holds 90,000 to 95,000 clones, with over 75% as singletons. As regards this clone: Its antigen is as yet unknown.

General study points: At doses 0.1 to 3.0 mg/kg, CD4+ and CD8+ clones expanded.

Germline V lookup: CDR1 SGHNT, CDR2 YENEEA. There are 15 residues in the CDR3. Unmatched junction bases numbered 3, after V lost 3 bases and J lost 2 bases. The chain couples TRBV11-3 to TRBJ2-3; 9 positions agree with TRBD1. The starting material was CD4+ or CD8+ T cells sorted from blood, obtained in a trial of the OX40 agonist ivuxolimab. This receptor was taken from an adult with an advanced solid tumor such as melanoma, head and neck, liver or kidney cancer. The CDR3 coding sequence is TGTGCCAGCAGCTTGGACAGGGGAAACACAGATACGCAGTATTTT. Translation: CASSLDRGNTDTQYF.